The source of this T cell receptor (beta chain) is a study of shared clonotypes between healthy human individuals. Profiling relied on immunoSEQ multiplex PCR, and the TCRdb table lists in-frame clones only, not all of them. The table lists some 1.4 million clones, about 96% of them singletons. With 3 bases removed from V and 5 bases from J, the gap between germline ends came to 2 bases. Germline CDR1 reads MNHEY; CDR2 reads SMNVEV (reference sequence). The CDR3 consists of 10 residues. The specimen sequenced was naive CD4+ T cells sorted from blood. Subset reported: CD45RA+ positively selected. This TCR was recovered from a young man in good health. The chain joins TRBV27 to TRBJ2-7; D call uncertain. This chain's CDR3 is CASSFHEQYF. The CDR3 region has the DNA TGTGCCAGCAGTTTCCACGAGCAGTACTTC.